The 15 T cell receptor beta chains below all came from one sample that was sequenced in a study of T cell responses to AZD1222 COVID-19 vaccine. Profiling relied on immunoSEQ multiplex PCR, and the TCRdb table lists in-frame clones only, not all of them. The top ten hold roughly 2.9% of the sample, which has about 99,000 clones, approximately 90% seen once. The material was peripheral blood, obtained on day 0 of AZD1222 vaccination. The source is an adult in good health.

This chain links TRBV6-2 or TRBV6-3 with TRBJ2-1, with D possibly matching TRBD2 (5 bases). The germline V and J ends were trimmed by 2 bases and 9 bases, with 11 bases remaining between them. CDR3 length: 13 amino acids. Germline V gives CDR1 MNHEY, CDR2 SVGEGT. CDR3 sequence (DNA): TGTGCCAGCAGTTACGGGTTAACTAGTGAGCAGTTCTTC. Protein sequence: CASSYGLTSEQFF.

The chain employs TRBV9 and TRBJ1-3, with D possibly matching TRBD1 (6 bases). CDR1 SGDLS and CDR2 YYNGEE come from the germline V gene. The CDR3 contains 16 residues. Trimming removed 4 bases at V and 4 bases at J, with 18 bases between. CDR3 in amino acids: CASSNRGTSEGNTIYF. CDR3 in DNA: TGTGCCAGCAGCAACCGCGGGACATCCGAGGGAAACACCATATATTTT. The full variable domain, its missing parts supplied by reference TRBV9 and TRBJ1-3, is DSGVTQTPKHLITATGQRVTLRCSPRSGDLSVYWYQQSLDQGLQFLIQYYNGEERAKGNILERFSAQQFPDLHSELNLSSLELGDSALYFCASSNRGTSEGNTIYFGEGSWLTVV.

For this clone: Its ends do not fully match the called genes, so a read error is possible. V usage is TRBV30 and J usage is TRBJ2-3; TRBD1 agrees at 9 bases. The CDR3 sequence is 12 residues long. Germline-derived CDR1 and CDR2 are GTSNPN and SVGIG (reference sequence). CDR3 bases: TGCGCGGGACAGGGCTTCACAGATACGCAGTATTTT. Translation: CAGQGFTDTQYF.

The J gene is TRBJ2-1, the V gene TRBV7-9; no definite D call. The CDR3 is 15 amino acids. Germline V gene lookup returns CDR1 SEHNR and CDR2 FQNEAQ (reference sequence). Deletions cut 2 bases from V and 1 base from J, with 9 bases between. In DNA, the CDR3 is TGTGCCAGCAGCTTATCAATCACTTCCTACAATGAGCAGTTCTTC. Translated, it gives CASSLSITSYNEQFF.

The J gene is TRBJ2-1, the V gene TRBV5-4; the D gene is possibly TRBD2 (5 bases). CDR1 and CDR2 (germline): SGHNT, YYREEE (reference sequence). The CDR3 spans 14 residues. With 0 bases removed from V and 4 bases from J, the gap between germline ends came to 8 bases. The CDR3 nucleotides are TGTGCCAGCAGCTTGGGAGGGCTGTACAATGAGCAGTTCTTC. It codes for CASSLGGLYNEQFF.

V usage is TRBV3-1 (or the pseudogene TRBV3-2) and J usage is TRBJ1-6; TRBD1 agrees at 7 bases. CDR1 and CDR2 from the germline V gene are LGHDT and YNNKEL (reference sequence). The CDR3 consists of 14 residues. V gave up 0 bases and J gave up 15 bases; unmatched junction bases: 8. The CDR3 sequence: CASSQDGDSSHLHF. The DNA for the CDR3 is TGTGCCAGCAGCCAAGATGGGGACAGCTCTCACCTCCACTTT.

This rearrangement joins TRBV5-6 to TRBJ1-2; the D is unclear. The V end was cut by 2 bases, the J end by 6 bases, with 8 bases between. Germline CDR1 is SGHDT and CDR2 is YYEEEE. This CDR3 spans 12 amino acids. CDR3 DNA sequence: TGTGCCAGCAGCTTAGACCGTGATGGCTACACCTTC. Translating gives CASSLDRDGYTF.

The chain is built from TRBV7-3 and TRBJ1-1, with D possibly matching TRBD1 (6 bases). Looked up from germline, CDR1 is SGHTA and CDR2 is FQGTGA. The CDR3 is 14 residues long. Trimming stripped 1 base from V and 5 bases from J, with 11 bases between. The CDR3 DNA reads as TGTGCCAGCAGCTTAATAGGGGGGGTTACTGAAGCTTTCTTT. This translates into CASSLIGGVTEAFF.

The chain is built from TRBV7-9 and TRBJ1-2, with a weak D call TRBD1 (6 bases). CDR3 length: 15 residues. Germline CDR1 is SEHNR and CDR2 is FQNEAQ (reference sequence). V lost 4 bases, J lost 0 bases, and 12 bases lay in between. The CDR3 coding sequence is TGTGCCAGCAGCTCAGCCGGGACACCTAACTATGGCTACACCTTC. Translation: CASSSAGTPNYGYTF. Supplemented by reference TRBV7-9 and TRBJ1-2, the full variable domain reads DTGVSQNPRHKITKRGQNVTFRCDPISEHNRLYWYRQTLGQGPEFLTYFQNEAQLEKSRLLSDRFSAERPKGSFSTLEIQRTEQGDSAMYLCASSSAGTPNYGYTFGSGTRLTVV.

The chain is built from TRBV18 and TRBJ1-2; the D is unclear. The germline V gene has CDR1 KGHSH and CDR2 LQKENI. V lost 6 bases and J 3 bases, leaving 11 bases between the germline ends. This CDR3 region has 13 residues. CDR3 DNA sequence: TGTGCCAGCTCGGTCCTGGATCACTATGGCTACACCTTC. Translated: CASSVLDHYGYTF.

V usage is TRBV10-1 and J usage is TRBJ2-7; 7 bases align to TRBD2. CDR3 length: 16 amino acids. The V and J ends lost 0 bases and 5 bases, in that order; junction bases with no gene match: 10. Germline lookup yields CDR1 WNHNN and CDR2 SYGVQD (reference sequence). CDR3 loop: CASSESIGGGGNEQYV. The DNA of the CDR3 is TGCGCCAGCAGTGAGTCGATTGGCGGGGGAGGAAACGAGCAGTACGTC.

This chain uses TRBV14 with TRBJ1-1, with TRBD1 as a possible D gene (5 bases). The CDR3 has 13 residues. Trimming removed 5 bases from V and 0 bases from J, with 7 bases in between. Germline loops: CDR1 SGHDN, CDR2 FVKESK. The CDR3 DNA sequence: TGTGCCAGCAGCATGACAGTGAACACTGAAGCTTTCTTT. Protein: CASSMTVNTEAFF.

V and J are TRBV6-5 and TRBJ1-2; D remains ambiguous. Germline V gene sequence: CDR1 MNHEY, CDR2 SVGAGI. V was cut by 6 bases and J by 8 bases, with 22 bases left in between. This CDR3 comprises 15 residues. The CDR3 here is CASSSPNLGEWGYTF. Here the CDR3 DNA reads TGTGCCAGCAGCTCCCCGAACCTTGGGGAGTGGGGCTACACCTTC.

This sequence joins TRBV7-9 and TRBJ2-1; D is unresolved. The CDR3 has 14 amino acids. Germline values: CDR1 SEHNR, CDR2 FQNEAQ (reference sequence). Trimming pared 5 bases from V and 0 bases from J, leaving 8 bases between. CDR3 in DNA: TGTGCCAGCAGCCCGGCGAGCTCCTACAATGAGCAGTTCTTC. Its protein is CASSPASSYNEQFF.

J is TRBJ2-7 and V is TRBV6-2 or TRBV6-3, with TRBD2 identical over 7 bases. CDR3 length: 15 amino acids. Looked up from germline, CDR1 is MNHEY and CDR2 is SVGEGT. V shed 6 bases and J 2 bases; nucleotides not matched to a gene: 10. As DNA, the CDR3 is TGTGCCAGCAGCAACGGTCTAGCGGTAGCCTACGAGCAGTACTTC. This sequence encodes CASSNGLAVAYEQYF.